A selection of T cell receptor beta chains follows, all from one sample in a study of memory CD4+ T cells and cytomegalovirus serostatus. Assay: immunoSEQ multiplex PCR; the TCRdb copy retains only in-frame clones and omits some. The top ten clones hold 0.5% to 0.6% of a sample with roughly 49,000 clones, 82% of them seen once. The sample taken for sequencing was memory CD4+ T cells from blood. The receptors derive from an adult in good health and CMV-seronegative. Both conserved end residues are part of each CDR3. The order of the fields is clone size, J gene, V gene, D gene, CDR3 DNA, CDR3 protein. The D gene is left open where the match is weak. Size is omitted from some rows. Given values are once, few, many or a class for expanded clones.

NA | TRBJ1-1 | TRBV7-6 | NA | TGTGCCAGCTCCTTCGGGGACACTGAAGCTTTCTTT | CASSFGDTEAFF
once | TRBJ2-3 | TRBV5-1 | TRBD1 | TGCGCCAGCAGCTCCGGGACAGACTACGGCACAGATACGCAGTATTTT | CASSSGTDYGTDTQYF
few | TRBJ1-3 | TRBV7-5 | NA | TGTGCCAGAAGCAAAGGACAGGGACCTCGAAACACCATATATTTT | CARSKGQGPRNTIYF
NA | TRBJ1-1 | TRBV19 | TRBD1 | TGTGCCAGTAATTCCGGGACAGGGAACACTGAAGCTTTCTTT | CASNSGTGNTEAFF
NA | TRBJ1-5 | TRBV27 | NA | TGTGCCAGCCGAAGACAGGCAACCCCCTCAATCTCAAATCAGCCCCAGCATTTT | CASRRQATPSISNQPQHF
NA | TRBJ2-3 | TRBV10-3 | NA | TGTGCCATCAGTGATTCTTGGGTAGCTGACACAGATACGCAGTATTTT | CAISDSWVADTDTQYF
NA | TRBJ2-1 | TRBV5-4 | NA | TGTGCCAGCAGGTCCCGCGGGCTAGGGGTGAATGAGCAGTTCTTC | CASRSRGLGVNEQFF
NA | TRBJ2-7 | TRBV30 | TRBD1 | TGTGCCTGGAATCAACACGGACAGGGTGAGCAGTACTTC | CAWNQHGQGEQYF
NA | TRBJ2-3 | TRBV2 | TRBD1 | TGTGCCAGCAGTGGAACAGGACAGGGCATCAATGCAGATACGCAGTATTTT | CASSGTGQGINADTQYF
NA | TRBJ2-2 | TRBV2 | NA | TGTGCCAGCAGTGCGATATTGGGGGTTAACACCGGGGAGCTGTTTTTT | CASSAILGVNTGELFF
medium-sized | TRBJ1-2 | TRBV5-1 | NA | TGCGCCAGCAGCTTACCAGGTCAGGGCTACACCTTC | CASSLPGQGYTF
NA | TRBJ1-2 | TRBV10-3 | TRBD1 | TGTGCCATCAGTAGAGACAGGGGCTATGGCTACACCTTC | CAISRDRGYGYTF
NA | TRBJ2-7 | TRBV5-1 | TRBD1 | TGCGCCAGCAGCTACGGACAGGGGTCCCACGAGCAGTACTTC | CASSYGQGSHEQYF
NA | TRBJ1-5 | TRBV6-5 | NA | TGTGCCAGCAGTTTTTATGTCAATCAGCCCCAGCATTTT | CASSFYVNQPQHF
NA | TRBJ1-6 | TRBV7-3 | NA | TGTGCCAGCAGCCGGGGGACCCAGCGGTCACCCCTCCACTTT | CASSRGTQRSPLHF
once | TRBJ2-7 | TRBV21-1 | NA | TGTGCCAGCGCGTCCTCTGAGGGGCAGGGCGGCGAGGAGGGGGTTTACGAGCAGTACTTC | CASASSEGQGGEEGVYEQYF
NA | TRBJ1-3 | TRBV2 | NA | TGTGCCAGCAGGTCCGGGTACTCTGGAAACACCATATATTTT | CASRSGYSGNTIYF
NA | TRBJ2-3 | TRBV7-8 | NA | TGTGCCAGCAGCTTAGACGGGGGCCAAGGTACAGATACGCAGTATTTT | CASSLDGGQGTDTQYF
NA | TRBJ2-3 | TRBV7-2 | NA | TGTGCCAGCAGGACCGACAGCACTAGGCACACAGATACGCAGTATTTT | CASRTDSTRHTDTQYF
NA | TRBJ2-3 | TRBV15 | TRBD2 | TGTGCCACCAGCAGAGTCAGCGGGGGTGTTTCTAGCACAGATACGCAGTATTTT | CATSRVSGGVSSTDTQYF
NA | TRBJ2-7 | TRBV5-8 | TRBD1 | TGTGCCAGCAGCTTGGACAGGGGATACGAGCAGTACTTC | CASSLDRGYEQYF
NA | TRBJ2-4 | TRBV18 | TRBD1 | TGTGCCAGCTCTGATCGAAACCGGGACAGAGAAAACATTCAGTACTTC | CASSDRNRDRENIQYF
NA | TRBJ2-3 | TRBV4-3 | NA | TGCGCCAGCAGCCAAAGACCCCGACCTGGAGATACGCAGTATTTT | CASSQRPRPGDTQYF
NA | TRBJ1-5 | TRBV19 | NA | TGTGCCAGTAGTATTTCAGCGGCAGCAAATCAGCCCCAGCATTTT | CASSISAAANQPQHF
few | TRBJ2-5 | TRBV2 | TRBD2 | TGTGCCAGCAGTGGGGCTAGCGGTCTTGGGGCCCAGTACTTC | CASSGASGLGAQYF
few | TRBJ1-6 | TRBV5-4 | NA | TGTGCCAGCAGCCTGAAGGGACAAGATTCACCCCTCCACTTT | CASSLKGQDSPLHF
NA | TRBJ1-4 | TRBV28 | NA | TGTGCCAGCAGCCAGGGTACCTTTAATGAAAAACTGTTTTTT | CASSQGTFNEKLFF
NA | TRBJ1-6 | TRBV7-9 | TRBD1 | TGTGCCAGCAGCACAGGGGGGACAGGGGGTTTGGCCCTCCACTTT | CASSTGGTGGLALHF
NA | TRBJ1-1 | TRBV7-8 | NA | TGTGCCAGCAGCTTAGAGGTTCGGGGTGGCACTGAAGCTTTCTTT | CASSLEVRGGTEAFF
NA | TRBJ2-3 | TRBV11-3 | TRBD2 | TGTGCCAGCAGCTTATTCTCGGGACTAGCGGGGGGGTACACAGATACGCAGTATTTT | CASSLFSGLAGGYTDTQYF
NA | TRBJ2-7 | TRBV5-4 | NA | TGTGCCAGCAGCTTTGAGGGGTCCTACGAGCAGTACTTC | CASSFEGSYEQYF
NA | TRBJ1-1 | TRBV6-1 | NA | TGTGCCAGCAGTCCGAGACAGGTGACGAACACTGAAGCTTTCTTT | CASSPRQVTNTEAFF
NA | TRBJ2-1 | TRBV5-1 | NA | TGCGCCAGCAGCTTGGGAATAGCGGAAAATGAGCAGTTCTTC | CASSLGIAENEQFF
NA | TRBJ1-2 | TRBV10-3 | TRBD1 | TGTGCCATCAGGAAGACAGGGGGAGATGGCTACACCTTC | CAIRKTGGDGYTF
once | TRBJ2-5 | TRBV5-6 | NA | TGTGCCAGCAGCTTGTTGGGAAGAGGGGAAGAGACCCAGTACTTC | CASSLLGRGEETQYF
NA | TRBJ2-7 | TRBV5-1 | NA | TGCGCCAGCAGCACAGCCCCCGGGCGGGATCTTTTACAGGAGTACTTC | CASSTAPGRDLLQEYF
NA | TRBJ1-2 | TRBV5-1 | TRBD1 | TGCGCCAGCAGCTTGGGGCAGGGACAGTATGGCTACACCTTC | CASSLGQGQYGYTF
NA | TRBJ1-2 | TRBV27 | TRBD1 | TGTGCCAGCAGTCACGACAGGGGGAAGAGCTATGGCTACACCTTC | CASSHDRGKSYGYTF
NA | TRBJ2-3 | TRBV7-2 | NA | TGTGCCAGCAGCTTAGCACCGCTAAATCTAATTGATACGCAGTATTTT | CASSLAPLNLIDTQYF
once | TRBJ2-6 | TRBV5-1 | NA | TGCGCCAGCAGCTCGACCCTTTCTGGGGCCAACGTCCTGACTTTC | CASSSTLSGANVLTF
NA | TRBJ1-1 | TRBV7-9 | TRBD1 | TGTGCCAGCAGCCCCCCCAGGGGGGCGCCGGACACTGAAGCTTTCTTT | CASSPPRGAPDTEAFF
NA | TRBJ2-1 | TRBV5-4 | NA | TGTGCCAGCAGCCCGGCACAGGCCCCCTCGAATGAGCAGTTCTTC | CASSPAQAPSNEQFF
NA | TRBJ2-6 | TRBV5-1 | TRBD1 | TGCGCCAGCAGCTTGGAAAGGGGGCCTGGGGCCAACGTCCTGACTTTC | CASSLERGPGANVLTF